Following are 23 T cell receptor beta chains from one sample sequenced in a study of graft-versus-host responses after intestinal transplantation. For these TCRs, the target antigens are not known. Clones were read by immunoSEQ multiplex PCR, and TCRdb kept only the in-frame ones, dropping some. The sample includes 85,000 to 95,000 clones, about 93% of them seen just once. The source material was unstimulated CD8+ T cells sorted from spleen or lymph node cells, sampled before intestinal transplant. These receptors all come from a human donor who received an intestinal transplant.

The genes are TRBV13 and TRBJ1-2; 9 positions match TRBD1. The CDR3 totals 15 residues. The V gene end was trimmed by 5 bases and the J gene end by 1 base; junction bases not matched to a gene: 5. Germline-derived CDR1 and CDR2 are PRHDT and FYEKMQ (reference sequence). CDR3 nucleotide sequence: TGTGCCAGCAGCCGACGGGACAGGGTTAACTATGGCTACACCTTC. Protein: CASSRRDRVNYGYTF.

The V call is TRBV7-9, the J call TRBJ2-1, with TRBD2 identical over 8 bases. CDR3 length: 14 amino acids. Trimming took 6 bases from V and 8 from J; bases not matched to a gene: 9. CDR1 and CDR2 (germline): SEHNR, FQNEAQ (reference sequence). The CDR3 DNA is TGTGCCAGCAGACACGGGACTAGTATCGATGAGCAGTTCTTC. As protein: CASRHGTSIDEQFF.

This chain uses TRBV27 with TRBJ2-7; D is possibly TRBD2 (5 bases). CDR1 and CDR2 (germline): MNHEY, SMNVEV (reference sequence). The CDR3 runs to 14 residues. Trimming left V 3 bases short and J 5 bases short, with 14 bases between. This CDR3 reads CASSFSMVGDEQYF. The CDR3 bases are TGTGCCAGCAGTTTCTCCATGGTCGGGGACGAGCAGTACTTC.

CDR3 in amino acids: CASSLNGRNTEAFF. DNA for the CDR3: TGTGCCAGCAGTCTAAACGGTCGCAACACTGAAGCTTTCTTT. This chain links TRBV27 with TRBJ1-1; D is unclear. With 5 bases removed from V and 2 bases from J, the gap between germline ends came to 12 bases. This CDR3 has 14 amino acids. Germline lookup yields CDR1 MNHEY and CDR2 SMNVEV (reference sequence).

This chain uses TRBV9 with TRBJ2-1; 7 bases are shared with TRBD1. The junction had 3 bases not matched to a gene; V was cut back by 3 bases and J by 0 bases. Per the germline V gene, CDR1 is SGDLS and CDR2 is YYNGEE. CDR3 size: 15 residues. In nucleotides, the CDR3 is TGTGCCAGCAGCGCGACAGGGACCTCCTACAATGAGCAGTTCTTC. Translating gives CASSATGTSYNEQFF.

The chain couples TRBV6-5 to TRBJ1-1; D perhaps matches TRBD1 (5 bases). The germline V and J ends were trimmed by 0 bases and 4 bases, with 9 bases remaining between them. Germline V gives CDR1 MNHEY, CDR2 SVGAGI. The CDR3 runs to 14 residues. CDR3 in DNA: TGTGCCAGCAGTTACTCCCGGGGGTTCACTGAAGCTTTCTTT. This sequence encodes CASSYSRGFTEAFF.

The CDR3 sequence is CASSLLGQPYEQYF. Here the CDR3 DNA reads TGTGCCAGCAGCTTGTTAGGACAGCCCTACGAGCAGTACTTC. The chain joins TRBV5-8 to TRBJ2-7; D might be TRBD1 (6 bases). Germline V gene lookup returns CDR1 SGHTS and CDR2 YDEGEE. Trimming left V 1 base short and J 2 bases short, with 10 bases between. The CDR3 loop spans 14 amino acids.

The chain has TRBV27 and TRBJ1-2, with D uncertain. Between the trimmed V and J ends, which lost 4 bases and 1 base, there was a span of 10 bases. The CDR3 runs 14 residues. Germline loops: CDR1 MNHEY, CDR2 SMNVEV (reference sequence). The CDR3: CASSSAPGNYGYTF. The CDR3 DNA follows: TGTGCCAGCAGTTCTGCACCGGGTAACTATGGCTACACCTTC.

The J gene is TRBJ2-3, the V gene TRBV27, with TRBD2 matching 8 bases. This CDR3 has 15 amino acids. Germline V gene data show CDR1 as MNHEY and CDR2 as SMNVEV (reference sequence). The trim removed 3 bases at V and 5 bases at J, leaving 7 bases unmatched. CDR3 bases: TGTGCCAGCAGTTTCTTCCTCGGGGGGGAAGATACGCAGTATTTT. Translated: CASSFFLGGEDTQYF.

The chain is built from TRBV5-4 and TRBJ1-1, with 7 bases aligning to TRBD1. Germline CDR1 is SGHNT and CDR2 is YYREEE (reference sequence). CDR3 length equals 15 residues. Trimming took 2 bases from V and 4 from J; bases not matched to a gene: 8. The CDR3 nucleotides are TGTGCCAGCAGCTTAGCAACAGGGGACCGCACTGAAGCTTTCTTT. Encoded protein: CASSLATGDRTEAFF.

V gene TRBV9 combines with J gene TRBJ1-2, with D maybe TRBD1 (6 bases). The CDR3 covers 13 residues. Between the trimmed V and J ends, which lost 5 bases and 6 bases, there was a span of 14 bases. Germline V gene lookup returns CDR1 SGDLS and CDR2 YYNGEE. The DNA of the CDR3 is TGTGCCAGCAGTAGAGGGGGTAGGGATGGCTACACCTTC. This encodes CASSRGGRDGYTF. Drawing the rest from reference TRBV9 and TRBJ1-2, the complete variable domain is DSGVTQTPKHLITATGQRVTLRCSPRSGDLSVYWYQQSLDQGLQFLIQYYNGEERAKGNILERFSAQQFPDLHSELNLSSLELGDSALYFCASSRGGRDGYTFGSGTRLTVV.

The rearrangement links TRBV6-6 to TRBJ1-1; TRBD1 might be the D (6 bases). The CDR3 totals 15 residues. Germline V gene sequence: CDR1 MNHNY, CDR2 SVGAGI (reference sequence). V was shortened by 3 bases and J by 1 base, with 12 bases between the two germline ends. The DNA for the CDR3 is TGTGCCAGCAGTTATTCCGGGACAAAGAACACTGAAGCTTTCTTT. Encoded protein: CASSYSGTKNTEAFF.

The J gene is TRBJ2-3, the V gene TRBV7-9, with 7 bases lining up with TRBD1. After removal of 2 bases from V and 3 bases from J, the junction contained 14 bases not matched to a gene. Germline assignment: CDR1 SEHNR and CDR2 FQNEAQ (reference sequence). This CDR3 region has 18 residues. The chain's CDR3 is CASSLPAFTGELTDTQYF. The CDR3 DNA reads TGTGCCAGCAGCTTACCGGCATTTACAGGGGAATTGACAGATACGCAGTATTTT.

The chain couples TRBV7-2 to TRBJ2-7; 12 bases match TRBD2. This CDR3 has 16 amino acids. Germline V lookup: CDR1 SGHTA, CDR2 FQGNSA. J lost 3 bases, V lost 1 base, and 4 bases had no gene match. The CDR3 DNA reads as TGTGCCAGCAGCTTAGGACTAGCGGGGGCCCTCTACGAGCAGTACTTC. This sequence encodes CASSLGLAGALYEQYF.

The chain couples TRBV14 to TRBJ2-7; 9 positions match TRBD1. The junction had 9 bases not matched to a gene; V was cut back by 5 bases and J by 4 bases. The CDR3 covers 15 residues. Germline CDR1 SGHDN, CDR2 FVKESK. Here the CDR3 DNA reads TGTGCCAGCAGCGCCCCCGGGACAGGGTTATACGAGCAGTACTTC. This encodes CASSAPGTGLYEQYF.

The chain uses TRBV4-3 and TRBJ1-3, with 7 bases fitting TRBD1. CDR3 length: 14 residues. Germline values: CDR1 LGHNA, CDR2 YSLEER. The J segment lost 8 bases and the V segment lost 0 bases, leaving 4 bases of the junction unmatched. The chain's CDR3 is CASSQDRRGDTIYF. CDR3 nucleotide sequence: TGCGCCAGCAGCCAAGATCGCAGGGGGGACACCATATATTTT.

In DNA, the CDR3 is TGTGCCAGTAGAACCGGGACAGGGGTGTCCTACGAGCAGTACTTC. Its protein product is CASRTGTGVSYEQYF. The chain combines TRBV19 with TRBJ2-7, with 10 bases lining up with TRBD1. Per the germline V gene, CDR1 is LNHDA and CDR2 is SQIVND (reference sequence). The CDR3 consists of 15 residues. V gave up 6 bases and J gave up 1 base; unmatched junction bases: 6.

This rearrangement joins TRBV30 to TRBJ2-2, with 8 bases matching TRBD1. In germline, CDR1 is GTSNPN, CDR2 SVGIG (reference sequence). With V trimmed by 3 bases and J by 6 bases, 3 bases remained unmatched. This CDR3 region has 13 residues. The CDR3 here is CAWRVQGAGELFF. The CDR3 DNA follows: TGTGCCTGGAGGGTACAGGGGGCCGGGGAGCTGTTTTTT.

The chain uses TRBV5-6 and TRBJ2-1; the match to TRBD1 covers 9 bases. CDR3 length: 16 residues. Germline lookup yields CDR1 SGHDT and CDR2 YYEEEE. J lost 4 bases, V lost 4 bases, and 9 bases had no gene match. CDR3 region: CASSTTRQGVYNEQFF. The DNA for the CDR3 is TGTGCCAGCAGCACAACCCGACAGGGGGTGTACAATGAGCAGTTCTTC.

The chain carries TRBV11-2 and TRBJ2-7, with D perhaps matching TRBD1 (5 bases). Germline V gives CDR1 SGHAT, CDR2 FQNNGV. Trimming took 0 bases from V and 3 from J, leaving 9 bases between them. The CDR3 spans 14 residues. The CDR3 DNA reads TGTGCCAGCAGCTTAGACAGGGTAGGCTACGAGCAGTACTTC. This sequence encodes CASSLDRVGYEQYF.

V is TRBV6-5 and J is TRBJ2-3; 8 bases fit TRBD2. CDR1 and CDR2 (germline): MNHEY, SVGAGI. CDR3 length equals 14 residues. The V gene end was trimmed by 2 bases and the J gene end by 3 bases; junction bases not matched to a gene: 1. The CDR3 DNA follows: TGTGCCAGCAGTTACGGGACTAGAACAGATACGCAGTATTTT. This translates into CASSYGTRTDTQYF.

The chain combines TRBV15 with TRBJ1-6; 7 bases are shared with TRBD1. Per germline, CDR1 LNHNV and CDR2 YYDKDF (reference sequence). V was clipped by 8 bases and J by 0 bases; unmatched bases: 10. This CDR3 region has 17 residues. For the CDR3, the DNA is TGTGCCACCCGTAGCGGACAGGCCAGCTCCTATAATTCACCCCTCCACTTT. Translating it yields CATRSGQASSYNSPLHF. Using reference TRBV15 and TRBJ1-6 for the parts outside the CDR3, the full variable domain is DAMVIQNPRYQVTQFGKPVTLSCSQTLNHNVMYWYQQKSSQAPKLLFHYYDKDFNNEADTPDNFQSRRPNTSFCFLDIRSPGLGDTAMYLCATRSGQASSYNSPLHFGNGTRLTVT.

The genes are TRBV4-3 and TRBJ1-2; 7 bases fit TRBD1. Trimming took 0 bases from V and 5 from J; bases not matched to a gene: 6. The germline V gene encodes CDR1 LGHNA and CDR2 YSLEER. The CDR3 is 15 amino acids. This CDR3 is CASSQDQGTDYGYTF. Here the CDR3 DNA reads TGCGCCAGCAGCCAAGATCAAGGGACAGATTATGGCTACACCTTC.